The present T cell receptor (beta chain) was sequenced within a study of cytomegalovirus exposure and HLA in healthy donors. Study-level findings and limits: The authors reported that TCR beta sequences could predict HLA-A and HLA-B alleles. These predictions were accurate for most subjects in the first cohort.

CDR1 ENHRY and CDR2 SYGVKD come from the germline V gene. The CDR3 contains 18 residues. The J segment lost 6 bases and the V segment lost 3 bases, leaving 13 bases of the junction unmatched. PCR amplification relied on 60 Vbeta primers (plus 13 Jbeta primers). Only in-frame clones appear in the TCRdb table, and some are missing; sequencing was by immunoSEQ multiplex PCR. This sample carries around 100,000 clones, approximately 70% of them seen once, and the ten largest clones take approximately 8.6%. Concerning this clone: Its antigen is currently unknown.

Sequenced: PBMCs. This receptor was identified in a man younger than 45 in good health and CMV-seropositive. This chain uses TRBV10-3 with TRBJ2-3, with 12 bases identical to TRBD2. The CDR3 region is CAISDALAGGSPWDTQYF. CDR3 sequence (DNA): TGTGCCATCAGTGACGCACTAGCGGGAGGCTCCCCCTGGGATACGCAGTATTTT.